The T cell receptor (beta chain) under discussion was sequenced for a study of blood T cell repertoires in COVID-19. V lost 5 bases to trimming and J lost 7 bases, with 8 bases between them. CDR3 length: 10 amino acids. Looked up from germline, CDR1 is GTSNPN and CDR2 is SVGIG (reference sequence). Clones were read by immunoSEQ multiplex PCR, and TCRdb kept only the in-frame ones, dropping some. The sample includes about 130,000 clones, around four fifths of them seen just once. The clonotype originates from a man aged 40-50 years with active or convalescent COVID-19. This chain links TRBV30 with TRBJ2-5; D remains ambiguous. The sample consisted of peripheral blood. The CDR3 bases are TGTGCCTGGGGGTCAGGGACCCAGTACTTC. Residues: CAWGSGTQYF.